The sequence of this T cell receptor beta chain was determined in a study of glioma-infiltrating T cells. Study-wide findings and caveats: Gliomas, especially low-grade, showed above-expected tissue-blood divergence; non-neoplastic patients showed below.

The germline V gene encodes CDR1 MNHNS and CDR2 SASEGT. The length of the CDR3 is 14 residues. Details on this clonotype: Its antigen is unidentified. The germline gene is not matched at one end of the junction; a read error may be the cause.

The iRepertoire nested amplicon-rescue multiplex PCR amplified TCR alpha and beta CDR3s from RNA. TCRdb analysed the multiplex PCR reads with MiXCR anew, one entry per CDR3 protein. The data show approximately 400,000 distinct CDR3 sequences, approximately 42% seen once. The chain uses TRBV6-1 and TRBJ1-2; the D gene is possibly TRBD1 (6 bases). The TCR comes from a human donor with low-grade glioma or glioblastoma, undergoing nonglioma brain surgery, or in good health (not recorded which). The sample was glioma tissue, nonneoplastic brain tissue, or PBMCs (not recorded which). CDR3 in DNA: TGTACCAGTTATACACCGCAGGGGAACTATGGCTACACCTTC. It codes for CTSYTPQGNYGYTF.